This T cell receptor (beta chain) was retrieved from a study of blood T cell repertoires in COVID-19. Across the study: COVID-19 samples, acute and convalescent, were from the United States, Italy and Spain. T cells, B-cell-depleted T cells, or PBMCs provided the cDNA or gDNA that served as material.

Original processing notes: Amplification of reference gene primers provided the estimated nucleated cell counts. TCRdb's table, derived via immunoSEQ multiplex PCR, lists solely in-frame clones and lacks some. V, J and clone size derive from that table, while D and trimming were established from the DNA sequence. The table includes around 140,000 clones, 84% detected once. The CDR3 is 14 residues long. The V end was cut by 3 bases, the J end by 4 bases, with 13 bases between. Germline CDR1 reads SGDLS; CDR2 reads YYNGEE. The chain is built from TRBV9 and TRBJ2-5; D call uncertain. The origin of this receptor is a man aged 25 to 40 with COVID-19, enrolled during active disease. The sample was peripheral blood. CDR3 sequence: CASSAPDRLETQYF. The CDR3 region has the DNA TGTGCCAGCAGCGCCCCCGATAGATTAGAGACCCAGTACTTC.